This T cell receptor beta chain was captured by sequencing in a study of cytomegalovirus exposure and HLA in healthy donors. As concerns this clone: Its target is unknown.

The germline V gene has CDR1 LNHDA and CDR2 SQIVND (reference sequence). V dropped 7 bases and J dropped 0 bases, with 15 bases sitting between them. This CDR3 comprises 15 residues. Broader study findings: Reports indicate that TCR beta sequences accurately predicted the HLA-A and HLA-B alleles of most subjects. In a later analysis, several top co-occurrence clusters appeared linked to parvovirus B19, influenza, CMV and Epstein-Barr virus. Some segments of the V type, notably TRBV6-2 and TRBV6-3, were excluded as indistinguishable.

Vbeta (60) and Jbeta (13) primers were used in the PCR. The repertoire was sequenced with immunoSEQ multiplex PCR; TCRdb's copy has only in-frame clones and lacks some. The sample shows 150,000 to 200,000 clones, more than 75% of them seen only once. V usage is TRBV19 and J usage is TRBJ1-1; D may be TRBD1 (6 bases). Sequencing used PBMCs. The source of this sequence is a woman in her forties in good health and CMV-seronegative. DNA for the CDR3: TGTGCCAGTATCCGGACAGCCTGGATGAACACTGAAGCTTTCTTT. Amino acids: CASIRTAWMNTEAFF. The full variable domain, rest sourced from reference TRBV19 and TRBJ1-1, is DGGITQSPKYLFRKEGQNVTLSCEQNLNHDAMYWYRQDPGQGLRLIYYSQIVNDFQKGDIAEGYSVSREKKESFPLTVTSAQKNPTAFYLCASIRTAWMNTEAFFGQGTRLTVV.